These 6 T cell receptor beta chains were all obtained from the same sample, sequenced in a study of blood T cells in healthy people across ages (dated by TCRdb to between 2015 and 2016). The library was made by 5' RACE. Sequenced using an Illumina HiSeq 2500. The second PCR ran for roughly 7 to 11 cycles and used a J-beta primer mix along with a sample-barcoded 5' primer. TCRdb trimmed public reads at Q25 via fastp, called clones via MiXCR and kept in-frame beta chains. Every distinct CDR3 protein forms one entry, paired with its most common genes and DNA. In this sample the table shows around 780,000 distinct CDR3 sequences, roughly 24% of which occur a single time. The ten biggest clones cover around 3% of the sample. The sample also formed part of further work on T cells of mothers and their children.

Sequenced sample: blood. Receptors originate from a boy between 10 and 17 years old in good health.

This clonotype was seen a few times. At one end the junction does not follow the germline gene, possibly because of a read error. This chain joins TRBV28 and TRBJ1-4; TRBD1 matches 7 bases. Germline CDR1 is MDHEN and CDR2 is SYDVKM. This CDR3 has 15 residues. DNA of the CDR3: TGTGCCAGCAGGCCGATCCGGGACAGAAATGAGAAACTGTTTTTT. Translation: CASRPIRDRNEKLFF.

The chain carries TRBV12-3 or TRBV12-4 and TRBJ1-3; D possibly corresponds to TRBD1 (5 bases). There are 15 residues in the CDR3. V was shortened by 6 bases and J by 0 bases, with 12 bases between the two germline ends. CDR3 region: CASSSTGSSGNTIYF. In nucleotides, the CDR3 is TGTGCCAGCAGCTCTACAGGATCCTCTGGAAACACCATATATTTT.

This clonotype was detected a few times. This chain connects TRBV28 to TRBJ1-2, with a possible D match to TRBD1 (5 bases). V lost 3 bases to trimming and J lost 4 bases, with 12 bases between them. The length of the CDR3 is 14 residues. The germline gives CDR1 MDHEN, CDR2 SYDVKM. The CDR3 nucleotides read TGTGCCAGCAGTTTCTCGGACACGATCTATGGCTACACCTTC. Translated, it gives CASSFSDTIYGYTF.

There are a few counts of this clonotype. This chain joins TRBV25-1 and TRBJ2-1; possibly TRBD1 for D (6 bases). This CDR3 is built from 13 residues. Per the germline V gene, CDR1 is MGHDK and CDR2 is SYGVNS. Trimming removed 3 bases at V and 8 bases at J, with 11 bases between. The CDR3 bases are TGTGCCAGCAGTGATCCCAGGGGCCATGAGCAGTTCTTC. This sequence encodes CASSDPRGHEQFF.

The rearrangement links TRBV29-1 to TRBJ2-1; 7 positions agree with TRBD2. CDR3 length equals 16 residues. The trim removed 5 bases at V and 0 bases at J, leaving 10 bases unmatched. Looked up from germline, CDR1 is SQVTM and CDR2 is ANQGSEA. CDR3 residues: CSVTSERGSSYNEQFF. CDR3 DNA sequence: TGCAGCGTTACTAGTGAGCGGGGATCCTCCTACAATGAGCAGTTCTTC.

Ten or more counts support this clonotype. This chain links TRBV24-1 with TRBJ1-1; 11 bases are a match to TRBD1. From germline, CDR1 is KGHDR and CDR2 SFDVKD. The CDR3 runs 17 residues. With 4 bases clipped from V and 1 base from J, the junction kept 7 bases outside the gene matches. CDR3 amino acids: CATSDPDRGHGNTEAFF. CDR3 sequence (DNA): TGTGCCACCAGTGACCCGGACAGGGGGCATGGGAACACTGAAGCTTTCTTT.